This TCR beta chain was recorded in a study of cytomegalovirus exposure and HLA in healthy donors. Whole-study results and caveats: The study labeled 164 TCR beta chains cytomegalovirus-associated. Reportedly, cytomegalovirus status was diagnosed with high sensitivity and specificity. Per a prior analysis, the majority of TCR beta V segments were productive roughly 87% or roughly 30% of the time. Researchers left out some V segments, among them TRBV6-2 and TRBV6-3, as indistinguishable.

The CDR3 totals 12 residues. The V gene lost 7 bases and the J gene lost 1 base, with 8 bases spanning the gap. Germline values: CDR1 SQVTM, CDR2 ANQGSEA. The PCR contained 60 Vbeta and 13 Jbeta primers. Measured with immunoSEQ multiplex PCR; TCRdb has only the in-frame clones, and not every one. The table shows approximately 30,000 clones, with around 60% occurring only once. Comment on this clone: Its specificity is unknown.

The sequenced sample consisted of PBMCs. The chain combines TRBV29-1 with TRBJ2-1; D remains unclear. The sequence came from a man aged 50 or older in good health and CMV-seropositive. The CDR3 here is CSALQSYNEQFF. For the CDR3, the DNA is TGCAGCGCCCTCCAGTCCTACAATGAGCAGTTCTTC.